The 3 T cell receptor beta chains listed next were all sequenced from one sample in a study of cytomegalovirus exposure and HLA in healthy donors (dated by TCRdb to about 2017). Library prep was done by the immunoSEQ multiplex PCR assay. This is the immuneACCESS table as TCRdb keeps it, with only in-frame sequences that have V and J called. A part of the clones is gone; compared with another copy, unresolved V genes explain less than half, and the rest is unexplained. This sample gives roughly 60,000 clones in total; roughly 94% of them show up just once. The top ten clones comprise 2% to 2.5% of the sample. Specimen: PBMCs. The receptor set was obtained from a man aged 18 to 30 in good health and CMV-seronegative.

The V and J genes are TRBV4-2 and TRBJ1-1; a weak D match, TRBD1 (5 bases). The CDR3 is 15 amino acids. The V end was cut by 0 bases, the J end by 4 bases, with 12 bases between. Germline V CDR1 and CDR2: LGHNA, YNFKEQ. The CDR3, as DNA: TGTGCCAGCAGCCAAGAATACAGGTCTAGCACTGAAGCTTTCTTT. Translated: CASSQEYRSSTEAFF.

The chain carries TRBV6-1 and TRBJ1-1; TRBD1 matches 8 bases. V lost 4 bases to trimming and J lost 0 bases; unmatched junction nucleotides: 4. The CDR3 runs to 15 residues. Germline V gene data show CDR1 as MNHNS and CDR2 as SASEGT. The CDR3, as DNA: TGTGCCAGCAGTGGGAGGGGACAGGTGAACACTGAAGCTTTCTTT. It translates to CASSGRGQVNTEAFF.

V and J are TRBV19 and TRBJ2-7, with D unclear. Trimming removed 0 bases at V and 3 bases at J, with 3 bases between. This CDR3 has 12 residues. Germline loops: CDR1 LNHDA, CDR2 SQIVND (reference sequence). CDR3 DNA: TGTGCCAGTAGTATAGACCGCTACGAGCAGTACTTC. It specifies CASSIDRYEQYF.